This entry is about one T cell receptor beta chain. It has no known antigen specificity. Germline is not matched at one junction end, which may reflect a read error. Using a constant-region primer and ProtoScript II reverse transcriptase, TCRbeta-specific cDNA was reverse-transcribed from around 500 ng total RNA. Construction of the TCRbeta libraries relied on three nested rounds of multiplex PCR, following a slightly modified ARM-PCR procedure. Each of the first two PCR rounds ran for approximately 9 cycles and used multiplex TRBV1-TRBV30 forward primers together with a Cbeta reverse primer. Sample barcodes and Illumina adapters were added in a final 25-cycle PCR with Deep VentR polymerase. Before sequencing, amplicons between 200 and 500 bp were purified from gel using a QIAquick gel extraction kit. TCRbeta amplicons were sequenced on an Illumina HiSeq 2500 with 250-bp paired-end reads. The authors processed their data as follows. Reads were quality-trimmed with Trimmomatic v0.33, and paired reads were merged with FLASH v1.2.11 to recover full CDR3 sequences. V, D and J germline segments were assigned to the rearranged TCRbeta sequences using MiGEC v1.2.1b. Clonotype statistics and Shannon-Wiener diversity indices were computed with VDJtools v1.0.0. To cut down on sampling bias, every analysis after diversity analysis relied on just the 250 most abundant clonotypes from each sample. Through fastp at Q25 and MiXCR, TCRdb rebuilt clones from the public reads, retaining in-frame beta chains. CDR3 protein sequences are deduplicated, and each keeps its most common genes and DNA. In this record, the V and J calls reflect TCRdb's handling and not the investigators' own analysis. The sample profile shows 150,000 to 200,000 distinct CDR3 sequences; over 80% of them were found once. Roughly 18% of the sample lies in the top ten.

The CDR3 covers 13 residues, taking in both the cysteine and the phenylalanine. Here the CDR3 DNA is all that survives: 39 bases in frame from base 1. The germline V gene specifies SQVTM as CDR1 and ANQGSEA as CDR2. Without any cell sorting, total RNA and DNA were extracted together from approximately 22-30 mg of bulk tissue using the AllPrep DNA/RNA mini kit. Surgical resection was performed in China between 2015 and early 2016 on about 5 patients with histopathologically diagnosed primary liver carcinoma. Patients had chronic HBV infection and were treatment-naive at sampling. Each tumor was sampled at five spatially separated regions: the tumor centre plus the superior, inferior, left-lateral and right-lateral poles. Histological examination found more than 90% viable tumor cells in every tumor sample. Fresh tumor and adjacent tissue pieces were bisected, with one half stored in RNAlater at -80 degrees C and the other half sent for histology.

The sample belongs to a study of tumor-infiltrating lymphocytes in primary liver carcinoma (dated by TCRdb to about 2017). Looking at the study overall: Of the five patients (three men and two women, aged 30 to 69 years), four had hepatocellular carcinoma and one had combined HCC and intrahepatic cholangiocarcinoma. The five patients had tumors staged T1-T3 N0M0, with maximum diameters ranging from about 4 to 10 cm. Each sample produced roughly 3.5 to 7.5 million productive TCRbeta reads, and read depth showed no significant difference between tissue types. For each liver tumor, the study sampled five regions along with adjacent normal tissue and blood, and applied TCRbeta repertoire sequencing, expression microarrays and whole-exome sequencing. A total of roughly 35 specimens from 5 patients went through TCRbeta repertoire sequencing, namely 25 tumor regions, 5 adjacent noncancerous liver tissues and 5 peripheral blood samples. To link TCRbeta repertoire diversity to the local molecular phenotype, the roughly 23 tumor region samples were profiled with Agilent mRNA microarrays. Reproducibility between technical replicate repertoires was high, with correlation coefficients above 0.95 and mean shared-clone rates about 0.9.

Results the study describes overall, beyond this receptor: Only the TCR beta chain was sequenced, so true repertoire diversity is likely underestimated because unpaired alpha chains were not captured. Bulk unsorted samples precluded comparing CD4+ and CD8+ T cell repertoires. A significantly larger repertoire fraction was made up by the top 250 clones in tumors than in blood (p = 0.039). Consistent with antigen-driven expansion, pairs of tumor regions showed higher repertoire overlap (mean about 36%) than either tumor-adjacent pairs (around 17%) or tumor-blood pairs (approximately 14%). The study included only a few patients, and the authors note findings should be validated in a larger study. Only roughly 8-24% of top clones appeared in all five regions of a tumor, which suggests that tumor-infiltrating T cells are spatially heterogeneous.

The sequencing input was tumor tissue from primary liver carcinoma. This TCR came from a man aged 40-49 years with primary liver carcinoma and hepatitis B virus infection. The rearrangement combines TRBV29-1 with TRBJ1-5, with TRBD1 tentatively as D gene (6 bases match). The closer fit of TRBJ2-3 to the DNA end suggests the J call may be wrong. The CDR3 protein is CNVVGQNNQPQYF. DNA sequence: TGCAACGTTGTCGGACAGAACAATCAGCCCCAGTATTTT.